Listed here are 25 T cell receptor beta chains from one sample, sequenced in a study of PD-1 blockade in classical Hodgkin lymphoma. This sample's time point: cycle 4 day 1 (C4D1), after 6 weeks of nivolumab. Following autologous stem cell transplantation, relapse occurred in every patient, and exposure to brentuximab vedotin varied. The method was immunoSEQ multiplex PCR; TCRdb's version includes in-frame clones alone and lacks a portion of them. The sample yields approximately 24,000 clones, roughly four fifths seen once. The sample in question was peripheral blood mononuclear cells (PBMCs), obtained before the fourth cycle of nivolumab. The receptors shown here come from a human donor with classical Hodgkin lymphoma.

The rearrangement joins TRBV5-4 to TRBJ1-4; a weak D match, TRBD1 (5 bases). There are 16 residues in the CDR3. With 5 bases removed from V and 5 bases from J, the gap between germline ends came to 19 bases. CDR1 and CDR2 from the germline V gene are SGHNT and YYREEE (reference sequence). The chain's CDR3 is CASSSETGRQNEKLFF. The CDR3 bases are TGTGCCAGCAGTAGCGAAACGGGACGACAGAATGAAAAACTGTTTTTT.

V usage is TRBV7-9 and J usage is TRBJ2-7; TRBD2 is a possible D gene (5 bases). The CDR3 extends over 12 amino acids. Germline assignment: CDR1 SEHNR and CDR2 FQNEAQ (reference sequence). V dropped 3 bases and J dropped 6 bases, with 9 bases sitting between them. The CDR3 nucleotides are TGTGCCAGCAGCTTTGGGAGCGCCGAGCAGTACTTC. Translation: CASSFGSAEQYF.

The chain links TRBV6-5 to TRBJ1-1; D is undetermined. From germline, CDR1 is MNHEY and CDR2 SVGAGI. The CDR3 totals 13 residues. Trimming shortened V by 2 bases and J by 7 bases, and 11 bases separated the two germline ends. CDR3: CASSYRMTVEAFF. The CDR3 DNA reads as TGTGCCAGCAGTTACCGAATGACGGTTGAAGCTTTCTTT.

The chain uses TRBV9 and TRBJ2-7; 11 nucleotides agree with TRBD2. The CDR3 contains 15 residues. V trimming: 2 bases; J trimming: 6 bases; junction bases outside the gene matches: 7. The germline gives CDR1 SGDLS, CDR2 YYNGEE. Written as DNA, the CDR3 is TGTGCCAGCAGCGTCGGATTACTAGCGGGAGCCGAGCAGTACTTC. Translating it yields CASSVGLLAGAEQYF.

The chain has TRBV29-1 and TRBJ1-1; no definite D call. Germline lookup yields CDR1 SQVTM and CDR2 ANQGSEA. The CDR3 covers 14 residues. Trimming pared 4 bases from V and 2 bases from J, leaving 14 bases between. CDR3 coding DNA: TGCAGCGTTGGGCTAGGGTTCTCAAACACTGAAGCTTTCTTT. Encoded protein: CSVGLGFSNTEAFF.

V gene TRBV10-3 combines with J gene TRBJ2-3; possible D gene TRBD1, 6 bases. CDR1 and CDR2 from the germline V gene are ENHRY and SYGVKD. Between the trimmed V and J ends, which lost 10 bases and 6 bases, there was a span of 14 bases. The CDR3 totals 12 residues. For the CDR3, the DNA is TGTGCCACGACCGACAGGTCTGATACGCAGTATTTT. Translating it yields CATTDRSDTQYF.

The chain is built from TRBV6-6 and TRBJ2-2, with a possible D match to TRBD1 (5 bases). There are 15 residues in the CDR3. Germline CDR1 is MNHNY and CDR2 is SVGAGI (reference sequence). V was cut by 6 bases and J by 0 bases, with 11 bases left in between. CDR3 sequence reads: CASSPTATNTGELFF. The CDR3 nucleotides are TGTGCCAGCAGCCCGACAGCTACGAACACCGGGGAGCTGTTTTTT.

The CDR3 nucleotides are TGTGCCAGCAGTCCGGACAGTAACTATGGCTACACCTTC. Amino acid sequence: CASSPDSNYGYTF. The chain uses TRBV28 and TRBJ1-2; D is perhaps TRBD1 (6 bases). CDR1 is MDHEN and CDR2 is SYDVKM in the germline V gene. CDR3 length: 13 residues. Trimming shortened V by 5 bases and J by 1 base, and 8 bases separated the two germline ends.

The chain links TRBV11-2 to TRBJ2-7; TRBD2 matches at 9 bases. The CDR3 is 17 amino acids. J was trimmed by 6 bases and V by 0 bases; bases with no gene match: 12. Germline V gene sequence: CDR1 SGHAT, CDR2 FQNNGV. The CDR3 nucleotides are TGTGCCAGCAGCTTAGATTTAGCGGGAGCGGATAGGTCCGAGCAGTACTTC. Its translation: CASSLDLAGADRSEQYF.

The gene calls are TRBV6-4 and TRBJ2-1; 8 bases line up with TRBD2. The CDR3 spans 15 residues. Trimming took 3 bases from V and 6 from J; bases not matched to a gene: 7. Germline V CDR1 and CDR2: MRHNA, SNTAGT. The CDR3 loop reads CASSERSGRGNEQFF. DNA of the CDR3: TGTGCCAGCAGTGAAAGGAGCGGGAGAGGCAATGAGCAGTTCTTC.

V gene TRBV5-5 combines with J gene TRBJ1-4, with TRBD1 matching 7 bases. Looked up from germline, CDR1 is SGHKS and CDR2 is YYEKEE (reference sequence). There are 10 residues in the CDR3. Germline trimming cut 7 bases from V and 12 bases from J; bases unmatched to any gene: 3. This CDR3 reads CASGDRELFF. Written as DNA, the CDR3 is TGTGCCAGCGGCGACAGGGAACTGTTTTTT.

This clone appeared a few times. V is TRBV7-2 and J is TRBJ2-7; D is perhaps TRBD1 (5 bases). CDR3 length: 14 amino acids. Trimming stripped 1 base from V and 3 bases from J, with 10 bases between. The germline V gene has CDR1 SGHTA and CDR2 FQGNSA. CDR3 protein: CASSLEGANYEQYF. The CDR3 DNA follows: TGTGCCAGCAGCTTAGAAGGGGCGAACTACGAGCAGTACTTC.

The rearrangement uses TRBV5-6 and TRBJ1-1; possibly TRBD1 for D (5 bases). Germline V gene data show CDR1 as SGHDT and CDR2 as YYEEEE. V lost 3 bases and J 2 bases, leaving 17 bases between the germline ends. The CDR3 consists of 16 residues. CDR3 region: CASSWGRVLKNTEAFF. The CDR3 coding sequence is TGTGCCAGCAGCTGGGGCAGGGTGCTGAAAAACACTGAAGCTTTCTTT.

The chain couples TRBV30 to TRBJ1-1; no firm D call. Deletions cut 8 bases from V and 1 base from J, with 5 bases between. CDR1 is GTSNPN and CDR2 is SVGIG in the germline V gene (reference sequence). This CDR3 has 10 residues. Here the CDR3 DNA reads TGTGCCCTATGGAACACTGAAGCTTTCTTT. Encoded protein: CALWNTEAFF.

The DNA for the CDR3 is TGTGCCAGCAGTTCAAGGTGGGGGGCAGGACAGCCCCAGCATTTT. Translation gives CASSSRWGAGQPQHF. The gene calls are TRBV27 and TRBJ1-5; perhaps TRBD1 as D (6 bases). V was pared by 4 bases and J by 7 bases, with 17 bases between. CDR3 length: 15 amino acids. Germline CDR1 reads MNHEY; CDR2 reads SMNVEV (reference sequence).

The chain has TRBV6-1 and TRBJ2-5; D is unclear. The germline V gene encodes CDR1 MNHNS and CDR2 SASEGT. Trimming pared 7 bases from V and 5 bases from J, leaving 17 bases between. The CDR3 totals 14 residues. The CDR3 DNA is TGTGCCAGCATAAGTCCCATGTACTGGGAGACCCAGTACTTC. Residues: CASISPMYWETQYF.

The rearrangement joins TRBV5-8 to TRBJ2-7; no reliable D call. The CDR3 contains 16 residues. The V and J ends lost 0 bases and 3 bases respectively, with 16 bases between them. CDR1 and CDR2 from the germline V gene are SGHTS and YDEGEE. This chain's CDR3 is CASSLATGIGRYEQYF. The CDR3 nucleotides read TGTGCCAGCAGCTTGGCCACCGGAATCGGCCGCTACGAGCAGTACTTC.

The gene calls are TRBV27 and TRBJ2-2, with 12 bases matching TRBD2. The V and J ends lost 5 bases and 7 bases, in that order; junction bases with no gene match: 11. This CDR3 has 17 residues. Germline V CDR1 and CDR2: MNHEY, SMNVEV (reference sequence). CDR3 loop: CASSGRRLAGDHGELFF. CDR3 nucleotides: TGTGCCAGCAGTGGGAGACGACTAGCGGGGGATCACGGGGAGCTGTTTTTT.

The chain links TRBV10-3 to TRBJ2-3; TRBD1 is a possible D gene (5 bases). The CDR3 consists of 14 residues. Germline V gene data show CDR1 as ENHRY and CDR2 as SYGVKD. Trimming took 6 bases from V and 5 from J, leaving 15 bases between them. CDR3 DNA sequence: TGTGCCATCAGAAATCAGGGTTCGGGAGATACGCAGTATTTT. It specifies CAIRNQGSGDTQYF.

This chain connects TRBV19 to TRBJ2-3; TRBD2 might be the D (6 bases). The germline V gene encodes CDR1 LNHDA and CDR2 SQIVND (reference sequence). The CDR3 extends over 15 amino acids. V lost 10 bases and J lost 0, with 17 bases in between. As DNA, the CDR3 is TGTGCCACGCTGAGAGCGGGCGCTAGCACAGATACGCAGTATTTT. It is translated as CATLRAGASTDTQYF.

This chain connects TRBV11-2 to TRBJ2-6; weak D call: TRBD2 (5 bases). V was trimmed by 5 bases and J by 4 bases, leaving 9 bases between them. CDR1 and CDR2 from the germline V gene are SGHAT and FQNNGV. This CDR3 spans 14 amino acids. The CDR3 DNA sequence: TGTGCCAGCAGCCCCCCGGGGGGGGCCAACGTCCTGACTTTC. This encodes CASSPPGGANVLTF.

This rearrangement joins TRBV6-5 to TRBJ1-1; D not certain. CDR3 size: 13 residues. V was clipped by 7 bases and J by 0 bases, with 9 bases between them. Germline V gene data show CDR1 as MNHEY and CDR2 as SVGAGI. The CDR3 reads CASMRPMNTEAFF. For the CDR3, the DNA is TGTGCCAGCATGAGGCCCATGAACACTGAAGCTTTCTTT.

This clone appeared a single time. The chain links TRBV5-4 to TRBJ1-1; a possible D gene is TRBD1 (5 bases). The V gene lost 4 bases and the J gene lost 0 bases, with 19 bases spanning the gap. CDR1 and CDR2 from the germline V gene are SGHNT and YYREEE (reference sequence). The length of the CDR3 is 17 residues. CDR3 sequence (DNA): TGTGCCAGCAGCGGGGGGGGAAAACTGGGTGTGAACACTGAAGCTTTCTTT. Its translation: CASSGGGKLGVNTEAFF.

J is TRBJ2-7 and V is TRBV25-1; TRBD2 might be the D (6 bases). Germline V gives CDR1 MGHDK, CDR2 SYGVNS. V was shortened by 2 bases and J by 0 bases, with 17 bases between the two germline ends. The CDR3 is made up of 17 amino acids. The DNA for the CDR3 is TGTGCCAGCAGTGAAGGCGCGGGGCCCGGGATCTCCTACGAGCAGTACTTC. This sequence encodes CASSEGAGPGISYEQYF.

The chain uses TRBV18 and TRBJ1-1, with 8 bases matching TRBD1. Per the germline V gene, CDR1 is KGHSH and CDR2 is LQKENI. The CDR3 has 14 residues. V dropped 6 bases and J dropped 6; count of bases not matched to a gene: 9. CDR3 residues: CASSRQGSMAEAFF. CDR3 in DNA: TGTGCCAGCTCCAGACAGGGGAGTATGGCTGAAGCTTTCTTT. Looking up the rest from reference TRBV18 and TRBJ1-1 gives the full variable domain: NAGVMQNPRHLVRRRGQEARLRCSPMKGHSHVYWYRQLPEEGLKFMVYLQKENIIDESGMPKERFSAEFPKEGPSILRIQQVVRGDSAAYFCASSRQGSMAEAFFGQGTRLTVV.